Listed here is a single TCR beta chain. No cognate antigen has been identified for it. Base quality data are lacking; no much larger clone is found one base away. This sample was included in a study of T cells in tumors after PD-1 blockade (dated by TCRdb to about 2019). At the level of the whole study: Exclusion criteria were prior checkpoint blockade, use of systemic immunosuppressants, or recent radiotherapy or other anti-cancer therapy within 4 weeks. On average, peripheral blood samples yielded some 40,000 unique clonotypes and over 100,000 TCR templates (range about 21,000-260,000). RECIST version 1.1 was used to evaluate clinical response. Paired single-cell RNA and TCR sequencing was performed on site-matched tumors from BCC or SCC patients before and after anti-PD-1 therapy. To compare clonotypes in blood versus tumor, bulk TCR sequencing was run on approximately 11 peripheral blood samples drawn from four or five patients. While on anti-PD-1 treatment, some of the patients also continued taking daily vismodegib 150 mg. Pembrolizumab 200 mg every 3 weeks or cemiplimab 350 mg every 2 weeks was administered to patients.

For bulk TCRbeta sequencing, genomic DNA was extracted from tumor biopsies or peripheral blood, and input amounts ranged from roughly 550 ng to 6,004 ng. Every patient had histologically proven advanced or metastatic basal or squamous cell carcinoma and was a poor candidate for surgical resection. The basal cell carcinoma cohort was made up of fewer than 13 patients, and bulk tumor TCR sequencing was performed for 8 of these patients. The immunoSEQ platform was used to carry out deep TCRbeta sequencing. In the authors' own workflow: Only productive rearrangements were exported from the immunoSEQ Analyzer for further analysis. Bulk TCRbeta clonotypes were assigned T cell phenotypes by matching to single-cell RNA+TCR-seq clones sharing the same TCRbeta sequence. Clone enrichment in tumor was calculated as tumor frequency divided by PBMC frequency from bulk TCR sequencing. TCRs were sorted with GLIPH into specificity groups, meaning clusters of distinct TCRs that share CDR3 motifs and likely recognize common antigens. TCRdb limited this immuneACCESS table to in-frame rearrangements with V and J called. A share of clones is missing; checked studies link under half to unresolved V genes, and the rest is unexplained. The V and J calls and clone size were taken over from that table, and D and trimming were inferred from the DNA. Recorded for this sample are around 45,000 clones; under 85% of them occurred a single time. Of the sample, approximately 7.9% falls within the top ten clones.

Findings and caveats that apply to the study as a whole: The source of novel T cell clones was not identified, and lymphoid organs or rare unexpanded clones within the tumor or the tumor periphery could be included among the possible sources. Around two fifths of tumor TCR clonotypes were found in blood, and some novel exhausted tumor clones appeared in pre-treatment blood, suggesting peripheral recruitment.

The germline V gene sets CDR1 to SNHLY and CDR2 to FYNNEI. CDR3 length: 12 amino acids, cysteine to phenylalanine. Of the read, only the CDR3 DNA is kept; its 36 bases are in frame from base 1. Germline trimming: 9 bases from V, 8 bases from J; junction bases outside gene matches: 8. This sequence originates from a human donor with advanced basal cell or squamous cell carcinoma (not recorded which). This receptor chain uses TRBV2 and TRBJ1-1, and 8 junctional nucleotides match TRBD1. Sequenced here: PBMCs, sampled before anti-PD-1 therapy. The base sequence is TGTGCCAGGTTAGACAGGGGTGTGGAAGCTTTCTTT. Its translation reads: CARLDRGVEAFF.